These 23 T cell receptor beta chains share one sample of origin, sequenced in a study of blood T cells in healthy people across ages. Through a sample-barcoded 5' primer and a J-beta primer mix, a second PCR was run for roughly 6 to 11 cycles. TCRdb independently ran MiXCR on the 5' RACE reads; one entry per CDR3 protein. The repertoire holds about 1.8 million distinct CDR3 sequences, with 49% as singletons. Sequenced: blood. The receptors derive from a woman aged 40 to 49 in good health.

As regards this clonotype: A much larger clone differs from this one at a single base, so this may be a read error. The genes are TRBV10-3 and TRBJ2-3; D unclear. Per germline, CDR1 ENHRY and CDR2 SYGVKD. This CDR3 contains 12 residues. Trimming stripped 6 bases from V and 2 bases from J, with 6 bases between. This chain's CDR3 is CAISTYTDTQYF. For the CDR3, the DNA is TGTGCCATCAGCACCTACACAGATACGCAGTATTTT.

The V call is TRBV10-2, the J call TRBJ2-1; the D is unclear. Germline CDR1 and CDR2: WSHSY and SAAADI. The V end lost 1 base, the J end lost 5 bases, and 9 bases lay between the germline ends. The CDR3 sequence is 14 residues long. CDR3 residues: CASSEYQTHNEQFF. The CDR3 DNA sequence: TGCGCCAGCAGTGAGTACCAGACCCACAATGAGCAGTTCTTC.

The V and J genes are TRBV6-5 and TRBJ1-6; 10 nucleotides match TRBD1. Trimming removed 1 base from V and 5 bases from J; junction bases left unmatched: 5. The CDR3 runs to 17 residues. Germline V gives CDR1 MNHEY, CDR2 SVGAGI. The CDR3 DNA reads TGTGCCAGCAGTTACTTGACAGGGGGCGTAAATAATTCACCCCTCCACTTT. Translation gives CASSYLTGGVNNSPLHF.

A few counts support this clonotype. One end of the junction varies from germline; a read error may be responsible. The rearrangement joins TRBV7-2 to TRBJ2-1; 10 positions agree with TRBD2. The CDR3 is made up of 16 amino acids. Germline V gene lookup returns CDR1 SGHTA and CDR2 FQGNSA. The CDR3 DNA reads as TGCGCCAGCAGCTCTACGAGCGGGGGGGGATACAATGAGCAGTTCTTC. Its translation: CASSSTSGGGYNEQFF.

This clonotype turned up a few times. The CDR3 coding sequence is TGTGCCAGCAGCACTCAGGGGGCTGGCGGGGAGCTGTTTTTT. Amino acid sequence: CASSTQGAGGELFF. V gene TRBV12-3 or TRBV12-4 combines with J gene TRBJ2-2; 8 bases map to TRBD1. V lost 6 bases, J lost 7 bases, and 7 bases stayed unmatched. The CDR3 loop spans 14 amino acids.

The rearrangement joins TRBV28 to TRBJ1-1, with D possibly matching TRBD1 (5 bases). The CDR3 runs to 15 residues. CDR1 and CDR2 (germline): MDHEN, SYDVKM. Trimming removed 8 bases from V and 0 bases from J, with 16 bases in between. The CDR3 region has the DNA TGTGCCAGCCCCAAGGTAGGGGCCATGAACACTGAAGCTTTCTTT. Amino acid sequence: CASPKVGAMNTEAFF.

The CDR3 region has the DNA TGCGCCAGCAGCCGACTCTACAGGAACCAAGAGACCCAGTACTTC. Translated: CASSRLYRNQETQYF. The chain is built from TRBV5-1 and TRBJ2-7, with D possibly being TRBD1 (5 bases). The better agreement between TRBJ2-5 and the DNA end casts doubt on the J call. Germline values: CDR1 SGHRS, CDR2 YFSETQ. The CDR3 has 15 amino acids.

This rearrangement joins TRBV6-1 to TRBJ1-5; a possible D gene is TRBD1 (6 bases). Trimming shortened V by 7 bases and J by 9 bases, and 10 bases separated the two germline ends. This CDR3 contains 11 residues. The V gene's germline CDR1 is MNHNS and CDR2 SASEGT. CDR3 sequence reads: CASKGGSPQHF. The CDR3 DNA is TGTGCCAGCAAGGGGGGGTCGCCCCAGCATTTT.

This clonotype occurred a few times. This sequence joins TRBV27 and TRBJ2-3, with D maybe TRBD2 (6 bases). V was cut by 6 bases and J by 0 bases, with 13 bases left in between. Looked up from germline, CDR1 is MNHEY and CDR2 is SMNVEV (reference sequence). The CDR3 covers 15 residues. CDR3 protein: CASRLGGESTDTQYF. For the CDR3, the DNA is TGTGCCAGCAGGTTAGGCGGGGAAAGCACAGATACGCAGTATTTT.

V usage is TRBV19 and J usage is TRBJ1-2; TRBD1 aligns across 7 bases. Trimming cost V 4 bases and J 6 bases; bases outside gene matches: 8. CDR3 size: 14 residues. CDR1 is LNHDA, CDR2 SQIVND, per germline (reference sequence). The CDR3 protein is CASSTETGYDGYTF. The CDR3 DNA reads TGTGCCAGTAGTACCGAGACAGGGTATGATGGCTACACCTTC.

The chain has TRBV12-3 or TRBV12-4 and TRBJ1-2, with D uncertain. The CDR3 is 15 amino acids. V was clipped by 7 bases and J by 2 bases, with 17 bases between them. The CDR3 protein is CASTMEGGRNYGYTF. Here the CDR3 DNA reads TGTGCCAGCACCATGGAGGGAGGCAGGAACTATGGCTACACCTTC.

This clonotype showed up just a few times. V is TRBV20-1 and J is TRBJ2-3; 8 nucleotides agree with TRBD2. The V gene end was trimmed by 3 bases and the J gene end by 0 bases; junction bases not matched to a gene: 5. CDR3 length: 15 residues. The germline CDR1 and CDR2 sequences are DFQATT and SNEGSKA (reference sequence). In DNA form, the CDR3 reads TGCAGTGCTAGGGAGCGGGGGACGAGCACAGATACGCAGTATTTT. Its protein is CSARERGTSTDTQYF.

This clonotype occurred a few times. The chain combines TRBV18 with TRBJ1-1; D might be TRBD1 (5 bases). V was clipped by 2 bases and J by 5 bases, with 15 bases between them. CDR1 and CDR2 from the germline V gene are KGHSH and LQKENI. The CDR3 totals 15 residues. The CDR3 coding sequence is TGTGCCAGCTCACCAAGGAACCAGGGCGGTACTGAAGCTTTCTTT. Its translation: CASSPRNQGGTEAFF.

V gene TRBV5-1 combines with J gene TRBJ2-6; D is uncertain. V was shortened by 6 bases and J by 2 bases, with 15 bases between the two germline ends. Germline loops: CDR1 SGHRS, CDR2 YFSETQ. The CDR3 runs 16 residues. Written as DNA, the CDR3 is TGCGCCAGCACCGGTCCAGAAGGCCCTGGGGCCAACGTCCTGACTTTC. Protein: CASTGPEGPGANVLTF.

CDR3: CSVRTGTQPQHF. The CDR3 region has the DNA TGCAGCGTTCGGACAGGGACTCAGCCCCAGCATTTT. The chain uses TRBV29-1 and TRBJ1-5; 8 bases align to TRBD1. V lost 5 bases, J lost 6 bases, and 3 bases stayed unmatched. CDR1 is SQVTM, CDR2 ANQGSEA, per germline. The CDR3 has 12 residues. Full variable domain (missing parts from reference TRBV29-1 and TRBJ1-5): SAVISQKPSRDICQRGTSLTIQCQVDSQVTMMFWYRQQPGQSLTLIATANQGSEATYESGFVIDKFPISRPNLTFSTLTVSNMSPEDSSIYLCSVRTGTQPQHFGDGTRLSIL.

This chain connects TRBV29-1 to TRBJ2-3; 7 bases agree with TRBD1. The CDR3 covers 12 residues. With 7 bases clipped from V and 1 base from J, the junction kept 2 bases outside the gene matches. Germline assignment: CDR1 SQVTM and CDR2 ANQGSEA. CDR3 coding DNA: TGCAGCGGGGACAGCGGCACAGATACGCAGTATTTT. Translating gives CSGDSGTDTQYF.

This chain links TRBV25-1 with TRBJ2-5, with no clear D. The J call may be mistaken, given a closer DNA end match to TRBJ2-7. Germline assignment: CDR1 MGHDK and CDR2 SYGVNS. The CDR3 covers 12 residues. As DNA, the CDR3 is TGTGCCAGCAGTGAAGGCCGGATCGAGCAGTACTTC. The encoded protein is CASSEGRIEQYF.

Remarks on this clonotype: One end of the junction is discordant with germline, which a read error may explain. The genes are TRBV29-1 and TRBJ2-7; TRBD1 matches at 10 bases. CDR3 length: 15 residues. Germline-derived CDR1 and CDR2 are SQVTM and ANQGSEA. CDR3 loop: CNVVPGQGSKYEQYF. DNA for the CDR3: TGCAACGTTGTCCCGGGACAGGGGAGTAAATACGAGCAGTACTTC.

This clonotype turned up a few times. This chain uses TRBV4-2 with TRBJ2-7, with a tentative D call TRBD1 (5 bases). V was shortened by 2 bases and J by 5 bases, with 19 bases between the two germline ends. Germline V gives CDR1 LGHNA, CDR2 YNFKEQ. The CDR3 consists of 16 residues. CDR3 in amino acids: CASSQLKQARENEQYF. In DNA form, the CDR3 reads TGTGCCAGCAGCCAACTGAAACAGGCAAGAGAAAACGAGCAGTACTTC.

The chain links TRBV5-4 to TRBJ1-1; perhaps TRBD1 as D (6 bases). V lost 0 bases and J lost 3, with 12 bases in between. Germline V lookup: CDR1 SGHNT, CDR2 YYREEE (reference sequence). The CDR3 covers 15 residues. CDR3 sequence (DNA): TGTGCCAGCAGCTTGGGGTTGACAGGAGACACTGAAGCTTTCTTT. This translates into CASSLGLTGDTEAFF.

The V and J genes are TRBV5-1 and TRBJ2-7, with D perhaps assigned TRBD1 or TRBD2 (5 bases each). The CDR3 loop spans 15 amino acids. V lost 4 bases and J 7 bases, leaving 21 bases between the germline ends. Germline CDR1 is SGHRS and CDR2 is YFSETQ. CDR3 in amino acids: CASSPNPGTNNEQYF. CDR3 DNA sequence: TGCGCCAGCAGCCCAAACCCCGGGACCAACAATGAGCAGTACTTC.

The CDR3 DNA sequence: TGTGCCAGCATTCCAAGGGGCGGGACAGGGGGCGTGAAGACCCAGTACTTC. It is translated as CASIPRGGTGGVKTQYF. V gene TRBV28 combines with J gene TRBJ2-5, with TRBD1 matching 12 bases. CDR1 is MDHEN, CDR2 SYDVKM, per germline. V lost 7 bases and J lost 6; bases outside the gene matches: 15. The CDR3 is made up of 17 amino acids.

The chain links TRBV10-3 to TRBJ2-1, with 10 bases matching TRBD1. With V trimmed by 10 bases and J by 6 bases, 9 bases remained unmatched. The CDR3 spans 14 residues. The germline gives CDR1 ENHRY, CDR2 SYGVKD. CDR3 DNA sequence: TGTGCCACTTTTCGGGACAGGGGAGTCAATGAGCAGTTCTTC. Translating gives CATFRDRGVNEQFF.